These 20 T cell receptor beta chains came from one sample sequenced in a study of blood T cell dynamics during melanoma immunotherapy. Assay used: immunoSEQ multiplex PCR; TCRdb lists only in-frame clones, some missing. The sample lists around 13,000 clones; around 85% were seen once. Time point here: pre-treatment baseline. Specimen: blood, collected from a patient treated with checkpoint blockade. The receptors shown here come from a human donor with melanoma.

The chain joins TRBV19 to TRBJ2-2; D may match TRBD1 or TRBD2 (5 bases each). With 6 bases removed from V and 2 bases from J, the gap between germline ends came to 10 bases. CDR1 LNHDA and CDR2 SQIVND come from the germline V gene (reference sequence). The CDR3 spans 14 residues. CDR3 residues: CASRRGQNTGELFF. CDR3 nucleotide sequence: TGTGCCAGTAGGAGGGGTCAAAACACCGGGGAGCTGTTTTTT.

The chain links TRBV5-1 to TRBJ2-2, with D perhaps matching TRBD2 (5 bases). The V end lost 2 bases, the J end lost 1 base, and 9 bases lay between the germline ends. The CDR3 extends over 15 amino acids. CDR1 is SGHRS, CDR2 YFSETQ, per germline. The CDR3 protein is CASSFSGGNTGELFF. CDR3 DNA sequence: TGCGCCAGCAGCTTTTCAGGAGGGAACACCGGGGAGCTGTTTTTT. The entire variable domain, with the rest obtained from reference TRBV5-1 and TRBJ2-2, is as follows: KAGVTQTPRYLIKTRGQQVTLSCSPISGHRSVSWYQQTPGQGLQFLFEYFSETQRNKGNFPGRFSGRQFSNSRSEMNVSTLELGDSALYLCASSFSGGNTGELFFGEGSRLTVL.

The chain has TRBV7-2 and TRBJ2-3; D not certain. V dropped 1 base and J dropped 2 bases, with 10 bases sitting between them. Germline assignment: CDR1 SGHTA and CDR2 FQGNSA. The CDR3 loop spans 15 amino acids. In DNA, the CDR3 is TGTGCCAGCAGCTTAGTGGGCAGTACCACAGATACGCAGTATTTT. It specifies CASSLVGSTTDTQYF.

The rearrangement links TRBV7-9 to TRBJ1-4; TRBD1 agrees at 7 bases. V was pared by 5 bases and J by 4 bases, with 7 bases of the junction left unmatched. CDR3 length: 15 residues. In germline, CDR1 is SEHNR, CDR2 FQNEAQ (reference sequence). DNA of the CDR3: TGTGCCAGCAGCCAGGGACAGAGACTTAATGAAAAACTGTTTTTT. This encodes CASSQGQRLNEKLFF.

The chain couples TRBV5-1 to TRBJ2-5; tentative D call: TRBD1 (5 bases). Trimming left V 1 base short and J 3 bases short, with 13 bases between. This CDR3 is built from 15 residues. Per the germline V gene, CDR1 is SGHRS and CDR2 is YFSETQ. This CDR3 reads CASSLNQGWEETQYF. The CDR3 DNA reads as TGCGCCAGCAGCTTGAATCAGGGCTGGGAAGAGACCCAGTACTTC.

This clone appeared once. The chain has TRBV4-3 and TRBJ2-7, with D unclear. With 0 bases removed from V and 0 bases from J, the gap between germline ends came to 9 bases. This CDR3 is 15 amino acids long. Germline CDR1 is LGHNA and CDR2 is YSLEER. The DNA for the CDR3 is TGCGCCAGCAGCCAAGAGGATGGCACCTCCTACGAGCAGTACTTC. This gives the protein CASSQEDGTSYEQYF.

The chain has TRBV19 and TRBJ1-6; no clear D gene. The CDR3 extends over 16 amino acids. Trimming took 6 bases from V and 4 from J, leaving 16 bases between them. Germline V CDR1 and CDR2: LNHDA, SQIVND (reference sequence). CDR3 sequence: CASSPKSGTYNSPLHF. Here the CDR3 DNA reads TGTGCCAGTAGCCCTAAATCAGGAACTTATAATTCACCCCTCCACTTT.

V is TRBV2 and J is TRBJ2-3; 11 positions agree with TRBD2. Per germline, CDR1 SNHLY and CDR2 FYNNEI. After removal of 6 bases from V and 0 bases from J, the junction contained 8 bases not matched to a gene. This CDR3 contains 17 residues. In nucleotides, the CDR3 is TGTGCCAGCAGCTTGAGGACTAGCGGGCTTAGCACAGATACGCAGTATTTT. Its translation is CASSLRTSGLSTDTQYF.

This chain joins TRBV14 and TRBJ2-7; unclear D gene. CDR1 and CDR2 from the germline V gene are SGHDN and FVKESK. The CDR3 runs 13 residues. Trimming took 0 bases from V and 3 from J, leaving 6 bases between them. CDR3 region: CASSQDPRYEQYF. CDR3 coding DNA: TGTGCCAGCAGCCAAGATCCCCGCTACGAGCAGTACTTC.

This chain links TRBV7-3 with TRBJ2-5; 8 positions match TRBD2. Germline CDR1 is SGHTA and CDR2 is FQGTGA. After removal of 6 bases from V and 2 bases from J, the junction contained 8 bases not matched to a gene. The CDR3 consists of 15 residues. The CDR3 DNA reads TGTGCCAGCAGTACGGGAGGGACACGTCAAGAGACCCAGTACTTC. Protein product: CASSTGGTRQETQYF.

This chain joins TRBV14 and TRBJ2-1; no firm D call. CDR1 and CDR2 (germline): SGHDN, FVKESK. The V and J ends lost 2 bases and 6 bases respectively, with 11 bases between them. The CDR3 is 14 residues long. The CDR3 DNA is TGTGCCAGCAGCCAACTCGGCTTAACCAATGAGCAGTTCTTC. Translating gives CASSQLGLTNEQFF. Full variable domain (missing parts from reference TRBV14 and TRBJ2-1): EAGVTQFPSHSVIEKGQTVTLRCDPISGHDNLYWYRRVMGKEIKFLLHFVKESKQDESGMPNNRFLAERTGGTYSTLKVQPAELEDSGVYFCASSQLGLTNEQFFGPGTRLTVL.

This chain joins TRBV9 and TRBJ2-3, with D tentatively TRBD1 (6 bases). The V gene lost 0 bases and the J gene lost 13 bases, with 18 bases spanning the gap. The CDR3 loop spans 14 amino acids. Germline V gives CDR1 SGDLS, CDR2 YYNGEE. For the CDR3, the DNA is TGTGCCAGCAGCGTAGCCTGGGGGCAGGCCCACAAGTATTTT. Amino acids: CASSVAWGQAHKYF.

This clone occurred once. This sequence joins TRBV6-5 and TRBJ2-7; D unresolved. V dropped 8 bases and J dropped 1 base, with 15 bases sitting between them. CDR1 is MNHEY and CDR2 is SVGAGI in the germline V gene. The CDR3 runs 14 residues. CDR3 residues: CASSQGRGSYEQYF. As DNA, the CDR3 is TGTGCCAGCTCCCAAGGACGAGGTTCCTACGAGCAGTACTTC.

The chain carries TRBV4-1 and TRBJ1-5; TRBD1 aligns across 10 bases. CDR1 MGHRA and CDR2 YSYEKL come from the germline V gene. The J segment lost 2 bases and the V segment lost 4 bases, leaving 5 bases of the junction unmatched. This CDR3 spans 16 amino acids. The CDR3 DNA reads as TGCGCCAGCAGCCTTAGCGGGACAGGGGGCAATCAGCCCCAGCATTTT. Its translation: CASSLSGTGGNQPQHF.

There are a few counts of this clone. The chain joins TRBV6-4 to TRBJ1-1, with no clear D. Trimming removed 3 bases at V and 0 bases at J, with 5 bases between. The CDR3 runs 13 residues. Germline V gene data show CDR1 as MRHNA and CDR2 as SNTAGT. The CDR3 sequence: CASSEGMNTEAFF. The CDR3 DNA follows: TGTGCCAGCAGTGAAGGTATGAACACTGAAGCTTTCTTT.

V is TRBV7-2 and J is TRBJ2-7, with D perhaps matching TRBD1 (6 bases). Germline lookup yields CDR1 SGHTA and CDR2 FQGNSA. V was pared by 4 bases and J by 3 bases, with 16 bases between. This CDR3 spans 15 amino acids. The chain's CDR3 is CASSSNRVLYYEQYF. CDR3 coding DNA: TGTGCCAGCAGCTCTAACAGGGTCCTCTACTACGAGCAGTACTTC.

The chain joins TRBV6-4 to TRBJ1-1; 7 positions match TRBD1. The CDR3 runs 14 residues. From germline, CDR1 is MRHNA and CDR2 SNTAGT. Trimming removed 0 bases from V and 5 bases from J; junction bases left unmatched: 3. CDR3 nucleotides: TGTGCCAGCAGTGACTCTTCGACAGGGACTGAAGCTTTCTTT. This sequence encodes CASSDSSTGTEAFF.

The V and J genes are TRBV9 and TRBJ2-5; TRBD1 matches 8 bases. CDR3 length equals 15 residues. Germline loops: CDR1 SGDLS, CDR2 YYNGEE. V dropped 3 bases and J dropped 5; count of bases not matched to a gene: 9. The CDR3 coding sequence is TGTGCCAGCAGCGCCTGGACAGGGCCTGGGGAGACCCAGTACTTC. Translation gives CASSAWTGPGETQYF.

This chain uses TRBV6-1 with TRBJ2-7; TRBD2 is a possible D gene (5 bases). Germline CDR1 is MNHNS and CDR2 is SASEGT. This CDR3 region has 13 residues. Trimming left V 6 bases short and J 0 bases short, with 9 bases between. The CDR3 nucleotides are TGTGCCAGCAGGGGTGGGAGCTCCTACGAGCAGTACTTC. Its translation: CASRGGSSYEQYF.

The chain recombines TRBV28 with TRBJ2-7; TRBD1 aligns across 8 bases. Germline V gene sequence: CDR1 MDHEN, CDR2 SYDVKM. The CDR3 consists of 13 residues. The V gene end was trimmed by 8 bases and the J gene end by 2 bases; junction bases not matched to a gene: 5. CDR3 protein: CASLRDRPYEQYF. The CDR3 nucleotides read TGTGCCAGCTTACGGGACAGGCCCTACGAGCAGTACTTC.